The 32 T cell receptor beta chains reported below all come from one sample, sequenced in a study of blood T cells in healthy people across ages. Using a J-beta primer mix together with a sample-barcoded 5' primer, a second PCR was run for roughly 6 to 11 cycles. TCRdb itself ran the 5' RACE reads through MiXCR, one entry per CDR3 protein. The sample records about 720,000 distinct CDR3 sequences, about a fifth being singletons. Sequenced sample: blood. All receptors come from a man in his 70s in good health.

Only a few counts were recorded for this clonotype. The chain has TRBV3-1 and TRBJ2-1, with 10 bases identical to TRBD2. Gene TRBJ2-7 matches the end of the DNA better, so the J call may be wrong. CDR1 and CDR2 from the germline V gene are LGHDT and YNNKEL (reference sequence). The CDR3 covers 14 residues. The CDR3, as DNA: TGTGCCAGCAGCGTAGCGGGGGGCTCCTACGAGCAGTACTTC. The encoded protein is CASSVAGGSYEQYF.

This chain joins TRBV30 and TRBJ1-4; the D gene is possibly TRBD1 (6 bases). Germline V gene sequence: CDR1 GTSNPN, CDR2 SVGIG (reference sequence). The CDR3 length is 13 residues. V lost 4 bases and J 3 bases, leaving 9 bases between the germline ends. The chain's CDR3 is CAWTGTSNEKLFF. CDR3 nucleotide sequence: TGTGCCTGGACCGGGACATCTAATGAAAAACTGTTTTTT.

The rearrangement uses TRBV5-1 and TRBJ2-5, with 10 bases identical to TRBD1. The CDR3 has 14 amino acids. Trimming removed 5 bases from V and 5 bases from J; junction bases left unmatched: 6. Germline-derived CDR1 and CDR2 are SGHRS and YFSETQ. In nucleotides, the CDR3 is TGCGCCAGCAGTTCCGGGACAGGGGTCGAGACCCAGTACTTC. It encodes CASSSGTGVETQYF.

This clonotype was detected ten times or more. The gene calls are TRBV6-1 and TRBJ2-7; D perhaps matches TRBD1 (6 bases). Germline V lookup: CDR1 MNHNS, CDR2 SASEGT. Trimming removed 3 bases from V and 2 bases from J, with 14 bases in between. The CDR3 sequence is 15 residues long. The CDR3 coding sequence is TGTGCCAGCAGTGAGGTTGGAAACAGGGCCTACGAGCAGTACTTC. Protein sequence: CASSEVGNRAYEQYF.

Ten or more counts support this clonotype. V is TRBV12-3 or TRBV12-4 and J is TRBJ2-1; D gene unclear. The CDR3 length is 14 residues. Trimming cost V 3 bases and J 3 bases, with 9 bases left between them. CDR3 sequence (DNA): TGTGCCAGCAGTTTTTCAGCTAGCTACAATGAGCAGTTCTTC. Encoded protein: CASSFSASYNEQFF.

The rearrangement uses TRBV29-1 and TRBJ1-1, with no clear D. This CDR3 contains 12 residues. Germline V gene data show CDR1 as SQVTM and CDR2 as ANQGSEA. The germline V and J ends were trimmed by 7 bases and 0 bases, with 9 bases remaining between them. CDR3 sequence reads: CSAGRVNTEAFF. The CDR3 bases are TGCAGCGCGGGAAGAGTGAACACTGAAGCTTTCTTT.

This clonotype was counted only a few times. The chain joins TRBV12-3 or TRBV12-4 to TRBJ1-1, with a tentative D call TRBD1 (5 bases). The CDR3 is made up of 15 amino acids. Trimming stripped 7 bases from V and 2 bases from J, with 17 bases between. The CDR3 bases are TGTGCCAGCACCCTCACCGTCGGGGGTAACACTGAAGCTTTCTTT. It codes for CASTLTVGGNTEAFF.

The gene calls are TRBV6-2 or TRBV6-3 and TRBJ1-1; 8 nucleotides agree with TRBD1. J was trimmed by 1 base and V by 6 bases; bases with no gene match: 7. CDR3 length: 15 amino acids. Per the germline V gene, CDR1 is MNHEY and CDR2 is SVGEGT. The CDR3, as DNA: TGTGCCAGCAGCCTGTCGGGACAGGCGAACACTGAAGCTTTCTTT. This codes for CASSLSGQANTEAFF.

This clonotype was picked up a small number of times. The chain uses TRBV29-1 and TRBJ1-2; D perhaps matches TRBD1 (6 bases). The length of the CDR3 is 16 residues. The germline V gene has CDR1 SQVTM and CDR2 ANQGSEA. Trimming took 0 bases from V and 4 from J, leaving 18 bases between them. This chain's CDR3 is CSVEDQLGGYVYGYTF. CDR3 DNA sequence: TGCAGCGTTGAAGATCAACTTGGGGGCTATGTCTATGGCTACACCTTC. Full variable domain (outside the CDR3, taken from reference TRBV29-1 and TRBJ1-2): SAVISQKPSRDICQRGTSLTIQCQVDSQVTMMFWYRQQPGQSLTLIATANQGSEATYESGFVIDKFPISRPNLTFSTLTVSNMSPEDSSIYLCSVEDQLGGYVYGYTFGSGTRLTVV.

The chain is built from TRBV5-5 and TRBJ2-5; possibly TRBD2 for D (7 bases). Germline V CDR1 and CDR2: SGHKS, YYEKEE (reference sequence). CDR3 size: 16 residues. Trimming left V 3 bases short and J 1 base short, with 16 bases between. This CDR3 is CASSSGGLFSQETQYF. For the CDR3, the DNA is TGTGCCAGCAGCTCGGGGGGCCTGTTCTCCCAAGAGACCCAGTACTTC.

This chain links TRBV2 with TRBJ2-4; D not certain. The ends were cut back, 7 bases at V and 0 bases at J, with 19 bases in the middle. Looked up from germline, CDR1 is SNHLY and CDR2 is FYNNEI. The CDR3 is 17 residues long. The CDR3 nucleotides read TGTGCCAGCACTTACGGTGGCAGCAACATAGCCAAAAACATTCAGTACTTC. Its translation: CASTYGGSNIAKNIQYF.

The sample holds a few counts of this clonotype. CDR3 DNA: TGTGCCAGCAGCAACGGTCGCAGTTCCTACGAGCAGTACTTC. It specifies CASSNGRSSYEQYF. The chain links TRBV27 to TRBJ2-7; D gene uncertain. Germline lookup yields CDR1 MNHEY and CDR2 SMNVEV (reference sequence). CDR3 length equals 14 residues. V was shortened by 6 bases and J by 1 base, with 13 bases between the two germline ends.

Note on this clonotype: This likely comes from a read error, as the CDR3 has no conserved phenylalanine or tryptophan at its end. This chain connects TRBV6-7 to TRBJ2-5; 8 bases are shared with TRBD2. TRBV6-7 is filed as an ORF, its function uncertain. The J segment lost 5 bases and the V segment lost 5 bases, leaving 13 bases of the junction unmatched. CDR3 size: 16 residues. The CDR3 DNA is TGTGCCAGCAGTCCAAGCGGGAGAGGGATTGAGGAGACCCAGTACCTC. As protein: CASSPSGRGIEETQYL.

This chain joins TRBV2 and TRBJ2-3; D ambiguous. Germline V gene sequence: CDR1 SNHLY, CDR2 FYNNEI. The V end lost 3 bases, the J end lost 5 bases, and 3 bases lay between the germline ends. CDR3 length: 11 amino acids. As DNA, the CDR3 is TGTGCCAGCAGTGACGAAGATACGCAGTATTTT. It yields the protein CASSDEDTQYF.

A few counts support this clonotype. This chain joins TRBV12-3 or TRBV12-4 and TRBJ2-6; D gene ambiguous. The CDR3 has 13 amino acids. V lost 2 bases, J lost 5 bases, and 4 bases lay in between. CDR3 protein: CASSLIRANVLTF. The CDR3 DNA sequence: TGTGCCAGCAGTTTAATCCGGGCCAACGTCCTGACTTTC.

V and J are TRBV5-1 and TRBJ2-5; the D gene is possibly TRBD1 (6 bases). The DNA end favors TRBJ2-7, so the J call may be wrong. The germline gives CDR1 SGHRS, CDR2 YFSETQ. There are 12 residues in the CDR3. The CDR3 reads CASKQGIHEQYF. For the CDR3, the DNA is TGCGCCAGCAAACAGGGTATCCACGAGCAGTACTTC.

This clonotype was seen a handful of times. CDR3 in amino acids: CASSYAGGSYEQYV. The DNA for the CDR3 is TGTGCCAGCAGTTACGCGGGGGGATCCTACGAGCAGTACGTC. The rearrangement joins TRBV6-6 to TRBJ2-7; the match to TRBD2 covers 8 bases. After removal of 2 bases from V and 1 base from J, the junction contained 1 base not matched to a gene. Germline CDR1 is MNHNY and CDR2 is SVGAGI (reference sequence). The CDR3 spans 14 residues.

The V call is TRBV10-3, the J call TRBJ1-1; 9 nucleotides line up with TRBD1. The germline gives CDR1 ENHRY, CDR2 SYGVKD. The CDR3 contains 13 residues. V lost 6 bases, J lost 5 bases, and 4 bases stayed unmatched. For the CDR3, the DNA is TGTGCCATCAGGAGACAGGGGGGTACTGAAGCTTTCTTT. It is translated as CAIRRQGGTEAFF.

This clonotype came up a few times. The V gene is TRBV27, the J gene TRBJ2-5; 10 bases are a match to TRBD2. The junction had 6 bases not matched to a gene; V was cut back by 3 bases and J by 2 bases. CDR1 is MNHEY, CDR2 SMNVEV, per germline (reference sequence). CDR3 length: 16 amino acids. The CDR3 here is CASSFSASGRQETQYF. CDR3 nucleotide sequence: TGTGCCAGCAGTTTTTCGGCTAGCGGGAGACAAGAGACCCAGTACTTC.

As for this clonotype: Here the CDR3 omits its conserved ending phenylalanine or tryptophan, so a read error is the likely source. V is TRBV3-1 and J is TRBJ2-3; D gene ambiguous. The CDR3 is 14 amino acids. V lost 7 bases and J 3 bases, leaving 14 bases between the germline ends. Germline V CDR1 and CDR2: LGHDT, YNNKEL (reference sequence). The CDR3 loop reads CASTSGKLTDTQYS. The CDR3 DNA sequence: TGTGCCAGCACCTCCGGCAAACTTACAGATACGCAGTATTCT.

This clonotype was recorded a few times. The rearrangement joins TRBV5-1 to TRBJ2-1; D remains ambiguous. The germline V gene has CDR1 SGHRS and CDR2 YFSETQ. Trimming shortened V by 0 bases and J by 3 bases, and 10 bases separated the two germline ends. The CDR3 covers 15 residues. The CDR3 here is CASSLGQAYYNEQFF. CDR3 bases: TGCGCCAGCAGCTTGGGTCAGGCCTACTACAATGAGCAGTTCTTC.

This clonotype was counted a few times. The chain couples TRBV5-1 to TRBJ2-5; TRBD2 agrees at 9 bases. This CDR3 is built from 15 residues. Looked up from germline, CDR1 is SGHRS and CDR2 is YFSETQ. After removal of 0 bases from V and 6 bases from J, the junction contained 6 bases not matched to a gene. Here the CDR3 reads CASSLEVAGVKTQYF. CDR3 nucleotide sequence: TGCGCCAGCAGCTTGGAGGTAGCGGGAGTGAAGACCCAGTACTTC. Drawing the rest from reference TRBV5-1 and TRBJ2-5, the complete variable domain is KAGVTQTPRYLIKTRGQQVTLSCSPISGHRSVSWYQQTPGQGLQFLFEYFSETQRNKGNFPGRFSGRQFSNSRSEMNVSTLELGDSALYLCASSLEVAGVKTQYFGPGTRLLVL.

This clonotype was seen a few times. The chain recombines TRBV5-5 with TRBJ2-6; TRBD1 is a possible D gene (6 bases). Trimming cost V 2 bases and J 0 bases, with 12 bases left between them. The CDR3 extends over 17 amino acids. CDR1 is SGHKS and CDR2 is YYEKEE in the germline V gene (reference sequence). CDR3 sequence reads: CASSLATGSSGANVLTF. CDR3 nucleotide sequence: TGTGCCAGCAGCTTAGCAACAGGGAGCTCTGGGGCCAACGTCCTGACTTTC.

The genes are TRBV7-2 and TRBJ2-3; 7 nucleotides align to TRBD2. V dropped 2 bases and J dropped 3; count of bases not matched to a gene: 5. Per germline, CDR1 SGHTA and CDR2 FQGNSA. The CDR3 sequence is 15 residues long. The CDR3 DNA follows: TGTGCCAGCAGCTTAAGCGGGATCTGGACAGATACGCAGTATTTT. Amino acid sequence: CASSLSGIWTDTQYF.

In its sample, this clonotype was seen a few times. The V gene is TRBV18, the J gene TRBJ2-5; 11 bases align to TRBD2. Trimming at V came to 6 bases and at J to 3 bases, leaving 9 bases not matched to a gene. Germline-derived CDR1 and CDR2 are KGHSH and LQKENI. The CDR3 contains 16 residues. In DNA form, the CDR3 reads TGTGCCAGCTCCCTACGACTAGCGGGATGGGAAGAGACCCAGTACTTC. Encoded protein: CASSLRLAGWEETQYF.

This clonotype occurred a few times. The V call is TRBV10-3, the J call TRBJ2-7, with 10 nucleotides matching TRBD2. The ends lost 2 bases at V and 1 base at J; junction bases unmatched: 2. The CDR3 runs to 15 residues. CDR1 ENHRY and CDR2 SYGVKD come from the germline V gene. This CDR3 is CAISEGTSVSYEQYV. Here the CDR3 DNA reads TGTGCCATCAGTGAGGGGACTAGCGTATCCTACGAGCAGTACGTC.

This clonotype has only a few counts. The V gene is TRBV6-5, the J gene TRBJ1-6, with a tentative D call TRBD1 (5 bases). V was cut by 3 bases and J by 6 bases, with 9 bases left in between. Per germline, CDR1 MNHEY and CDR2 SVGAGI. The CDR3 contains 14 residues. DNA of the CDR3: TGTGCCAGCAGTTATGGCAGGGTTAATTCACCCCTCCACTTT. Translated, it gives CASSYGRVNSPLHF.

The CDR3 loop is CASRKTGLAGNTIYF. In DNA form, the CDR3 reads TGTGCCAGCAGGAAGACAGGGCTTGCTGGAAACACCATATATTTT. The chain employs TRBV12-3 or TRBV12-4 and TRBJ1-3; 7 nucleotides align to TRBD1. V was pared by 6 bases and J by 2 bases, with 7 bases of the junction left unmatched. The CDR3 sequence is 15 residues long.

The rearrangement links TRBV12-3 or TRBV12-4 to TRBJ2-1; D might be TRBD2 (6 bases). The ends were cut back, 1 base at V and 8 bases at J, with 12 bases in the middle. The CDR3 runs 14 residues. The CDR3 region is CASSLGFGGDEQFF. CDR3 DNA: TGTGCCAGCAGTTTAGGGTTCGGAGGGGATGAGCAGTTCTTC.

This clonotype was counted ten times or more. This chain joins TRBV6-2 or TRBV6-3 and TRBJ1-2; 7 nucleotides agree with TRBD1. This CDR3 contains 15 residues. V trimming: 2 bases; J trimming: 4 bases; junction bases outside the gene matches: 7. Germline-derived CDR1 and CDR2 are MNHEY and SVGEGT. DNA of the CDR3: TGTGCCAGCAGTTACCAGGCCGGGACAGTCTATGGCTACACCTTC. This gives the protein CASSYQAGTVYGYTF.

This clonotype was observed a handful of times. The chain couples TRBV6-2 or TRBV6-3 to TRBJ1-2; D possibly corresponds to TRBD1 (6 bases). The germline V gene encodes CDR1 MNHEY and CDR2 SVGEGT. V dropped 6 bases and J dropped 0 bases, with 14 bases sitting between them. CDR3 length equals 15 residues. CDR3: CASSRGTQTNYGYTF. CDR3 bases: TGTGCCAGCAGCCGTGGGACACAAACTAACTATGGCTACACCTTC.

The table lists this clonotype with a count of one. The chain is built from TRBV5-1 and TRBJ2-3; TRBD2 agrees at 14 bases. Germline CDR1 is SGHRS and CDR2 is YFSETQ. CDR3 size: 21 residues. The trim removed 0 bases at V and 2 bases at J, leaving 14 bases unmatched. This chain's CDR3 is CASSLAGTSGGHRTTTDTQYF. In nucleotides, the CDR3 is TGCGCCAGCAGCTTGGCCGGGACTAGCGGGGGCCATCGCACAACCACAGATACGCAGTATTTT.